These T cell receptor beta chains were read from a single sample in a study of blood T cell repertoires in COVID-19. Assay: immunoSEQ multiplex PCR; the TCRdb copy retains only in-frame clones and omits some. Among around 330,000 clones listed, roughly nine tenths were seen once. Material: PBMCs or T cells enriched from blood (not recorded which). Receptors originate from a man in his fifties or sixties who had recovered from COVID-19. CDR3s include the opening cysteine and the closing phenylalanine or tryptophan. The order of the fields is J gene, V gene, D gene, clone size, CDR3 DNA, CDR3 protein. D genes are given only for firm matches. Clone size is stated in some rows and not others, as once, few, many or a class when expanded.

TRBJ2-1	TRBV11-2	TRBD2	.	TGTGCCAGCAGACCCAAGCTAGCGGGGGGAAGAAATGAGCAGTTCTTC	CASRPKLAGGRNEQFF
TRBJ2-7	TRBV5-5	.	.	TGTGCCAGCAGCCGGGGAGAATACGAGCAGTACTTC	CASSRGEYEQYF
TRBJ1-6	TRBV5-4	.	.	TGTGCCAGCTCTCAAGCCGGGACACTTTCACCCCTCCACTTT	CASSQAGTLSPLHF
TRBJ1-2	TRBV3-1/TRBV3-2	.	.	TGTGCCAGCAGCCACCTCGGACAGATCTATGGCTACACCTTC	CASSHLGQIYGYTF
TRBJ1-5	TRBV4-2	TRBD1	.	TGTGCCAGCAGCCTCGGACAGGGGGCCGATAGCAATCAGCCCCAGCATTTT	CASSLGQGADSNQPQHF
TRBJ2-3	TRBV24-1	.	.	TGTGCCCCCCCCGGGGATTTCGTAGATACGCAGTATTTT	CAPPGDFVDTQYF
TRBJ1-1	TRBV14	.	.	TGTGCCAGCAGCCAAGCTCCAGCCCGGGGTACAGCTTTCTTT	CASSQAPARGTAFF
TRBJ2-7	TRBV12-3/TRBV12-4	.	.	TGTGCCAGCAGCCGTACAGACTACGAGCAGTACTTC	CASSRTDYEQYF
TRBJ1-1	TRBV18	TRBD1	.	TGTGCCAGCTCCAGGTCCAGGGGGGACACTGAAGCTTTCTTT	CASSRSRGDTEAFF
TRBJ2-7	TRBV30	.	once	TGTGCCTGGAGTGAGGGGAACGAGCAGTACTTC	CAWSEGNEQYF
TRBJ2-1	TRBV29-1	.	.	TGCAGCGTCGAAGGACTTACAGGGTACTCCTACAATGAGCAGTTCTTC	CSVEGLTGYSYNEQFF
TRBJ1-2	TRBV4-1	.	.	TGCGCCAGCAGCCCCCAGGGAGGGGATGGCTACACCTTC	CASSPQGGDGYTF
TRBJ1-2	TRBV27	.	.	TGTGCCAGCAGTTTAGACAGACGGTCTAACTATGGCTACACCTTC	CASSLDRRSNYGYTF
TRBJ2-3	TRBV5-4	TRBD2	.	TGTGCCAGCAGCGCCTCTAGCGGGAGGGCCTCTACAGATACGCAGTATTTT	CASSASSGRASTDTQYF
TRBJ1-2	TRBV4-3	.	few	TGCGCCAGCAGCCAAGAGCTAGGATCCAACTCGTATGGCTACACCTTC	CASSQELGSNSYGYTF
TRBJ1-1	TRBV9	TRBD1	.	TGTGCCAGCAGCGTAGGAGACAGGGGAGGGTTCGAAGCTTTCTTT	CASSVGDRGGFEAFF
TRBJ1-2	TRBV6-1	TRBD1	once	TGTGCCAGCAGTGAAGATGGCGGACAGGGCCCCTATGGCTACACCTTC	CASSEDGGQGPYGYTF
TRBJ2-2	TRBV19	TRBD1	.	TGTGCCAGTAGTATAGGGACAGGGGCCGGGGAGCTGTTTTTT	CASSIGTGAGELFF
TRBJ1-4	TRBV6-2/TRBV6-3	TRBD1	.	TGTGCCAGCAGTTACGCGGACAGGACTGTTGAAAAACTGTTTTTT	CASSYADRTVEKLFF
TRBJ2-7	TRBV5-1	TRBD1	.	TGCGCCAGCAGCCCGAACCGGGACAGCACCTACGAGCAGTACTTC	CASSPNRDSTYEQYF